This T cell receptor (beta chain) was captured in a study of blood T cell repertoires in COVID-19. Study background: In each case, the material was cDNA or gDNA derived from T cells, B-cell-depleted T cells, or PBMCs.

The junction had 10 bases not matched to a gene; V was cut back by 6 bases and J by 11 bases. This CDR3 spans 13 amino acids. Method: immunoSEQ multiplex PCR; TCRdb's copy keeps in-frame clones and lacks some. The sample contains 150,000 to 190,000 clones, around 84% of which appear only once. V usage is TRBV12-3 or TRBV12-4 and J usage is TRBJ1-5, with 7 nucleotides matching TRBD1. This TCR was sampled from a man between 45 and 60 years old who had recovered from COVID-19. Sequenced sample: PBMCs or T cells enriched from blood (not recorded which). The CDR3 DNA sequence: TGTGCCAGCAGCCCGTCAGGGACAGCTACCCAGCATTTT. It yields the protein CASSPSGTATQHF.